The text below deals with one T cell receptor (beta chain). Its antigen is undetermined. Other DNA sequences in the same sample also yield this CDR3. This table comes from immunoSEQ multiplex PCR, and its TCRdb copy is limited to in-frame clones, with some not included. This table has 2,500,000 or so clones, 80% to 95% appearing once. The germline V gene has CDR1 KGHSH and CDR2 LQKENI. V was shortened by 2 bases and J by 6 bases, with 11 bases between the two germline ends. The CDR3 loop spans 14 amino acids. The source of the sample is a study of shared clonotypes between healthy human individuals. Turning to the study itself: Each donor had three CD4 naive, three CD4 memory, two CD8 naive and one CD8 memory plate. The study's findings and limits: Clonotypes shared by all four sorted-subset donors had higher generation probabilities than non-shared clonotypes.

Sequences were obtained from naive CD4+ T cells from PBMCs. The subset here: CD45RA+ positively selected. The origin of this receptor is a man younger than 30 in good health. Some clones in this sample may be carry-over from other donors' samples. The genes are TRBV18 and TRBJ1-5; a weak D match, TRBD1 (5 bases). The CDR3 coding sequence is TGTGCCAGCTCACCAGGGACCGGGGGTCAGCCCCAGCATTTT. Translated, it gives CASSPGTGGQPQHF.